This is a list of T cell receptor beta chains from one sample in a study of molecular identifiers for immune sequencing clone quantification. Using its own MiXCR run on the PCR reads, TCRdb lists one record per CDR3 protein. The data show about 300,000 distinct CDR3 sequences, about 20% seen once. The sample comprised naive CD8+ T cells from blood, with Jurkat cell RNA spiked in. Every receptor here comes from a human donor in good health. Some libraries in this study had Jurkat cell RNA spiked in. The CDR3 runs from the conserved cysteine through the conserved F or W. The D gene is left open where the match is weak. Clone size, where shown, is once, few, many, or a class for clones that have expanded.

TRBD1	TRBJ2-7	many	TRBV7-9	TGTGCCAGCAGCTCAGGACAGGGTTTGGACGAGCAGTACTTC	CASSSGQGLDEQYF
.	TRBJ1-1	few	TRBV19	TGTGCCAGTAGTCCGAGGTACAGGGCGACTGAAGCTTTCTTT	CASSPRYRATEAFF
TRBD1	TRBJ1-2	many	TRBV27	TGTGCCAGCAGTTGGACAGGGGGCGCAAACTATGGCTACACCTTC	CASSWTGGANYGYTF
.	TRBJ2-2	many	TRBV21-1	TGTGCCAGCAGCAAATCACAAAGCCGGGGTTCGGGGCGCGCCGGGGAGCTGTTTTTT	CASSKSQSRGSGRAGELFF
.	TRBJ1-5	.	TRBV10-2	TGCGCCAGCAGTGATGTCCGGGGGTCCAATCAGCCCCAGCATTTT	CASSDVRGSNQPQHF
TRBD1	TRBJ2-7	many	TRBV4-1	TGCGCCAGCAGCCGACCGACAGGGGGCGAAGAGCAGTACTTC	CASSRPTGGEEQYF
.	TRBJ1-5	many	TRBV7-8	TGTGCCAGCGCGCCCGGTTTCGGGCAGGACAATCAGCCCCAGCATTTT	CASAPGFGQDNQPQHF
.	TRBJ1-1	.	TRBV7-6	TGTGCCAGCAGCTCCCCATCGGGAGGGGTCACTGAAGCTTTCTTT	CASSSPSGGVTEAFF
.	TRBJ2-1	.	TRBV12-3/TRBV12-4	TGTGCCAGCAGTTTCCCCTACTCGAGCTCCTACAATGAGCAGTTCTTC	CASSFPYSSSYNEQFF
TRBD2	TRBJ2-1	few	TRBV15	TGTGCCACCAGCAGCGAGCGGGGCGGGGGGGCCTTCGGTGAGCAGTTCTTC	CATSSERGGGAFGEQFF
.	TRBJ2-5	many	TRBV20-1	TGCAGTGCTCCCCGCGGGACCCAAGAAGAGACCCAGTACTTC	CSAPRGTQEETQYF
.	TRBJ1-1	many	TRBV7-9	TGTGCCAGCAGCCCCGTCTTGGGGGTGGGGACTGAAGCTTTCTTT	CASSPVLGVGTEAFF
.	TRBJ2-2	.	TRBV7-7	TGTGCTAGCAGCTTAGGGAATACACAGGGCGTCACCGGGGAGCTGTTTTTT	CASSLGNTQGVTGELFF
.	TRBJ1-4	many	TRBV4-3	TGCGCCAGCAGCCCCTTCTGGGCAACTAATGAAAAACTGTTTTTT	CASSPFWATNEKLFF
.	TRBJ1-1	few	TRBV7-9	TGTGCCAGCAGCTTAGAGGGGGGTTCGAGCACTGAAGCTTTCTTT	CASSLEGGSSTEAFF
.	TRBJ2-2	few	TRBV6-2/TRBV6-3	TGTGCCAGCAGTTGGCTCCGGCTAGCGAACACCGGGGAGCTGTTTTTT	CASSWLRLANTGELFF
.	TRBJ1-5	many	TRBV20-1	TGCAGTGCTAGAGGTTGGATTAGCAATCAGCCCCAGCATTTT	CSARGWISNQPQHF
TRBD1	TRBJ2-3	many	TRBV12-3/TRBV12-4	TGTGCCAGCAGCAAGACAGGGAGCACAGATACGCAGTATTTT	CASSKTGSTDTQYF
.	TRBJ2-5	many	TRBV28	TGTGCCAGCAACCCGAGGGGCCAAGAGACCCAGTACTTC	CASNPRGQETQYF
.	TRBJ2-6	.	TRBV7-9	TGTGCCAGCAGCTTGGCATCCGCTGGGGCCAACGTCCTGACTTTC	CASSLASAGANVLTF
.	TRBJ1-5	.	TRBV12-3/TRBV12-4	TGTGCCAGCAGTTTCGGCTGGGGTGGTCAGCCCCAGCATTTT	CASSFGWGGQPQHF
.	TRBJ2-7	many	TRBV7-9	TGTGCCAGCAGTTCGGACTACCAGGGGGAGCAGTACTTC	CASSSDYQGEQYF
.	TRBJ2-1	many	TRBV9	TGTGCCAGCAGCCCCGTGACTGGGGACAATGAGCAGTTCTTC	CASSPVTGDNEQFF
TRBD2	TRBJ2-7	many	TRBV29-1	TGCAGCGTTGAAGTCAGCGGGAGCGTCCCTTCCTACGAGCAGTACTTC	CSVEVSGSVPSYEQYF
.	TRBJ2-7	.	TRBV7-9	TGTGCCAGCAGCCCCACGGGATCCCTGTACGAGCAGTACTTC	CASSPTGSLYEQYF
.	TRBJ2-7	.	TRBV27	TGTGCCAGCAGTTTGGTAGGGGGTCACTACGAGCAGTACTTC	CASSLVGGHYEQYF
.	TRBJ1-5	many	TRBV6-2/TRBV6-3	TGTGCCAGCAGTTCGGACATGGAGGGCCAGCCCCAGCATTTT	CASSSDMEGQPQHF
TRBD2	TRBJ2-3	many	TRBV7-8	TGTGCCAGCAGCTTCGCTTCACTAGCGGTCACAGATACGCAGTATTTT	CASSFASLAVTDTQYF
TRBD2	TRBJ2-7	few	TRBV20-1	TGCAGTGCTCGGACGACTAGCGGAGTTTCCTACGAGCAGTACTTC	CSARTTSGVSYEQYF
TRBD1	TRBJ1-1	.	TRBV14	TGTGCCAGCAGCCCGGGCAGGGGGCTTACTGAAGCTTTCTTT	CASSPGRGLTEAFF
.	TRBJ1-2	.	TRBV4-1	TGCGCCAGCAGCCAAGACGGTACAGCCCTTAACTATGGCTACACCTTC	CASSQDGTALNYGYTF
.	TRBJ1-1	many	TRBV12-5	TGTGCTAGTGGTCAATTCCAGACAGCGAACACTGAAGCTTTCTTT	CASGQFQTANTEAFF
.	TRBJ1-1	.	TRBV4-2	TGTGCCTGCAGCCAAGGGACGAGGCAGCCTGAAGCTTTCTTT	CACSQGTRQPEAFF